This TCR beta chain originates from a study of cytomegalovirus exposure and HLA in healthy donors. The study's findings and limits: Within an earlier analysis, most TCR beta V segments proved productive either about 87% or about 30% of the time. In vitro checks showed that a few CMV-associated chains really do target CMV antigens.

Both 60 Vbeta primers and 13 Jbeta primers went into the PCR. Method: immunoSEQ multiplex PCR; TCRdb's copy keeps in-frame clones and lacks some. This table holds approximately 150,000 clones, 76% found once. A remark on this clone: Its antigen is still unknown.

The specimen was PBMCs. This TCR was sampled from a middle-aged woman in good health and CMV-seronegative.

The CDR3 spells CASSVVGREDNEQFF. The CDR3 nucleotides read TGTGCCAGCAGCGTTGTCGGCAGGGAGGACAATGAGCAGTTCTTC. V gene TRBV13 combines with J gene TRBJ2-1; TRBD2 is a possible D gene (6 bases). The ends were cut back, 5 bases at V and 5 bases at J, with 16 bases in the middle. The germline CDR1 and CDR2 sequences are PRHDT and FYEKMQ (reference sequence). This CDR3 region has 15 residues.